The 8 T cell receptor beta chains below were found in one sample sequenced in a study of T cell responses to AZD1222 COVID-19 vaccine. Assay used: immunoSEQ multiplex PCR; TCRdb lists only in-frame clones, some missing. This sample has roughly 56,000 clones; about 81% occur once, and the top ten carry approximately 26%. The source material was peripheral blood, sampled 28 days after the second AZD1222 dose. Source of these receptors: an adult who received the AZD1222 COVID-19 vaccine.

The chain recombines TRBV7-9 with TRBJ2-7; D could derive from TRBD1 or TRBD2 (6 bases each). Germline CDR1 reads SEHNR; CDR2 reads FQNEAQ (reference sequence). The CDR3 consists of 15 residues. V was cut by 1 base and J by 2 bases, with 12 bases left in between. In nucleotides, the CDR3 is TGTGCCAGCAGCTTAGAAGGAGGGGGAGCCTACGAGCAGTACTTC. Translating gives CASSLEGGGAYEQYF.

This clone was picked up a small number of times. The chain couples TRBV10-3 to TRBJ2-7; 7 bases are shared with TRBD1. The CDR3 is 12 residues long. Germline V CDR1 and CDR2: ENHRY, SYGVKD. V lost 2 bases to trimming and J lost 6 bases; unmatched junction nucleotides: 1. CDR3 in DNA: TGTGCCATCAGTGAGGACAGGGCCGAGCAGTACTTC. It specifies CAISEDRAEQYF.

As for this clone: The sample holds other DNA sequences that translate to the same CDR3. The rearrangement links TRBV5-1 to TRBJ2-7; D ambiguous. The CDR3 is made up of 13 amino acids. Trimming pared 1 base from V and 3 bases from J, leaving 8 bases between. The germline gives CDR1 SGHRS, CDR2 YFSETQ. CDR3 protein: CASSLKGNYEQYF. CDR3 nucleotides: TGCGCCAGCAGCTTGAAGGGAAACTACGAGCAGTACTTC.

This rearrangement joins TRBV7-8 to TRBJ2-7; 8 nucleotides align to TRBD2. Germline CDR1 and CDR2: SGHVS and FQNEAQ. CDR3 size: 15 residues. V was pared by 7 bases and J by 7 bases, with 15 bases of the junction left unmatched. In nucleotides, the CDR3 is TGTGCCAGCACCCCTCAGGGAGCGGGGGCGCGGGAGCAGTACTTC. It encodes CASTPQGAGAREQYF.

This clone occurred once. The chain carries TRBV6-5 and TRBJ1-5; 7 positions agree with TRBD1. V was clipped by 6 bases and J by 4 bases; unmatched bases: 9. CDR1 and CDR2 (germline): MNHEY, SVGAGI. The CDR3 totals 15 residues. This CDR3 is CASRVAGQRNQPQHF. Written as DNA, the CDR3 is TGTGCCAGCAGAGTAGCGGGACAGCGAAATCAGCCCCAGCATTTT.

This clone has a single count. The rearrangement links TRBV10-3 to TRBJ2-3; 10 bases are a match to TRBD1. The CDR3 loop spans 14 amino acids. CDR1 is ENHRY and CDR2 is SYGVKD in the germline V gene. Losses at the gene ends were 6 bases for V and 3 bases for J; bases not matched to a gene: 3. CDR3 sequence reads: CAIRTGGRTDTQYF. DNA of the CDR3: TGTGCCATCAGGACAGGGGGCCGAACAGATACGCAGTATTTT.

This chain links TRBV5-6 with TRBJ1-3; possible D gene TRBD1, 6 bases. CDR1 is SGHDT, CDR2 YYEEEE, per germline. The CDR3 totals 16 residues. Between the trimmed V and J ends, which lost 1 base and 0 bases, there was a span of 11 bases. The chain's CDR3 is CASSLTGIVSGNTIYF. CDR3 in DNA: TGTGCCAGCAGCTTGACAGGGATTGTCTCTGGAAACACCATATATTTT.

This clone was detected only once. This chain uses TRBV19 with TRBJ1-2; D possibly corresponds to TRBD1 (5 bases). The germline gives CDR1 LNHDA, CDR2 SQIVND (reference sequence). The CDR3 length is 14 residues. The V end was cut by 5 bases, the J end by 8 bases, with 18 bases between. The CDR3 bases are TGTGCCAGTAGTCCCCACCGACAGCCGTCAGGCTACACCTTC. It encodes CASSPHRQPSGYTF.